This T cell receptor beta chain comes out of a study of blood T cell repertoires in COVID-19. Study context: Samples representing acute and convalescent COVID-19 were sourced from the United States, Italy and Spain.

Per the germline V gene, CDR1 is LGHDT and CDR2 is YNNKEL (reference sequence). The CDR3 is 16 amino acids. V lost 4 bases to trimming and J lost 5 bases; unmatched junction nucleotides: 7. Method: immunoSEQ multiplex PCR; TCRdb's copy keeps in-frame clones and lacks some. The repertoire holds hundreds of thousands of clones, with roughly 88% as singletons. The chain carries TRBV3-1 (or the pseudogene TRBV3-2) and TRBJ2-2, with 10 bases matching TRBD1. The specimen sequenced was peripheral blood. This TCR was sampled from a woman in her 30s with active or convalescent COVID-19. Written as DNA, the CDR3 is TGTGCCAGCAGCCTCGACAGGGGGCCGGATACCGGGGAGCTGTTTTTT. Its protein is CASSLDRGPDTGELFF.